Listed below are T cell receptor beta chains from one sample, sequenced in a study of cytomegalovirus exposure and HLA in healthy donors. Data came from immunoSEQ multiplex PCR; TCRdb stores just in-frame clones and leaves some out. The table lists 110,000 or so clones, roughly four fifths of them singletons. The sequencing input was PBMCs. These receptor sequences come from a man in his fifties in good health and CMV-seropositive. CDR3s include the opening cysteine and the closing phenylalanine or tryptophan. D genes are given only for firm matches. Size tells how often a clone was seen (once, few, many) or the class of an expanded clone, and some rows leave it out.

d_gene	len	abundance	v_gene	j_gene	CDR3aa	CDR3nt
TRBD1	18	.	TRBV13	TRBJ2-1	CASSILPGQGASYNEQFF	TGTGCCAGCAGCATATTACCGGGACAGGGGGCATCCTACAATGAGCAGTTCTTC
TRBD1	15	.	TRBV6-5	TRBJ2-1	CASSYLQGAGYEQFF	TGTGCCAGCAGTTATTTACAGGGGGCTGGCTATGAGCAGTTCTTC
.	14	.	TRBV7-6	TRBJ2-1	CASSLVTAKGEQFF	TGTGCCAGCAGCTTAGTGACAGCAAAGGGTGAGCAGTTCTTC
TRBD1	14	.	TRBV5-5	TRBJ2-1	CASSYRDSYNEQFF	TGTGCCAGCAGCTACCGGGACAGCTACAATGAGCAGTTCTTC
.	17	.	TRBV21-1	TRBJ2-2	CASSKVRLAENTGELFF	TGTGCCAGCAGCAAAGTTCGGCTAGCGGAAAACACCGGGGAGCTGTTTTTT
.	12	.	TRBV7-6	TRBJ1-6	CASSHAGRPLHF	TGTGCCAGCAGTCACGCAGGGAGGCCCCTCCACTTT
.	14	.	TRBV29-1	TRBJ2-2	CSGLRGSNTGELFF	TGCAGCGGCCTACGGGGTTCGAACACCGGGGAGCTGTTTTTT
.	10	few	TRBV21-1	TRBJ1-2	CASQNYGYTF	TGTGCCAGTCAGAACTATGGCTACACCTTC
TRBD2	18	few	TRBV4-1	TRBJ2-1	CASSQIPKTQRDYNEQFF	TGCGCCAGCAGCCAAATCCCTAAGACCCAGCGGGACTACAATGAGCAGTTCTTC
.	14	.	TRBV6-1	TRBJ2-7	CASSDLASSYEQYF	TGTGCCAGCAGTGATCTAGCGTCATCCTACGAGCAGTACTTC
.	16	.	TRBV4-3	TRBJ1-4	CASSQEGAATNEKLFF	TGCGCCAGCAGCCAAGAAGGAGCAGCAACTAATGAAAAACTGTTTTTT
TRBD1	13	.	TRBV9	TRBJ1-1	CASSFRDSTEAFF	TGTGCCAGCAGCTTCCGGGACAGCACTGAAGCTTTCTTT
TRBD2	15	.	TRBV9	TRBJ2-1	CASSTTSGAWNEQFF	TGTGCCAGCAGCACGACTAGCGGGGCCTGGAATGAGCAGTTCTTC
TRBD1	16	once	TRBV7-9	TRBJ1-4	CASSRPGTGQNEKLFF	TGTGCCAGCAGCCGTCCCGGGACAGGGCAGAATGAAAAACTGTTTTTT
.	16	few	TRBV4-1	TRBJ1-1	CASSQGYRLMNTEAFF	TGCGCCAGCAGCCAAGGGTACAGATTAATGAACACTGAAGCTTTCTTT
TRBD1	14	.	TRBV7-9	TRBJ1-6	CSSSLQGPESPLHF	TGTTCCAGCAGCTTACAGGGGCCAGAATCACCCCTCCACTTT
.	17	.	TRBV29-1	TRBJ2-3	CSVEDPFVAGITDTQYF	TGCAGCGTTGAAGATCCTTTTGTGGCAGGGATTACAGATACGCAGTATTTT
.	15	.	TRBV4-3	TRBJ2-3	CASSQELASTDTQYF	TGCGCCAGCAGCCAAGAACTAGCTAGCACAGATACGCAGTATTTT
.	15	few	TRBV7-2	TRBJ2-6	CASSLPYSGANVLTF	TGTGCCAGCAGCTTACCTTACTCTGGGGCCAACGTCCTGACTTTC
.	14	.	TRBV18	TRBJ2-5	CASSNDGLRETQYF	TGTGCCAGCTCAAACGACGGGTTAAGAGAGACCCAGTACTTC
.	13	.	TRBV5-4	TRBJ1-2	CASSLERGGGHTF	TGTGCCAGCAGCTTGGAAAGGGGTGGTGGCCACACCTTC
.	13	.	TRBV2	TRBJ2-2	CASTGQGTGELFF	TGTGCCAGCACCGGGCAGGGCACCGGGGAGCTGTTTTTT
.	16	.	TRBV5-1	TRBJ2-1	CASSARGDRIDNEQFF	TGCGCCAGCAGCGCTCGAGGCGACCGAATAGACAATGAGCAGTTCTTC
TRBD1	15	.	TRBV5-1	TRBJ2-2	CASSADRGNTGELFF	TGCGCCAGCAGCGCGGACAGGGGAAACACCGGGGAGCTGTTTTTT
TRBD1	12	once	TRBV7-9	TRBJ2-3	CASSPQGNTQYF	TGTGCCAGCAGCCCACAGGGGAATACGCAGTATTTT